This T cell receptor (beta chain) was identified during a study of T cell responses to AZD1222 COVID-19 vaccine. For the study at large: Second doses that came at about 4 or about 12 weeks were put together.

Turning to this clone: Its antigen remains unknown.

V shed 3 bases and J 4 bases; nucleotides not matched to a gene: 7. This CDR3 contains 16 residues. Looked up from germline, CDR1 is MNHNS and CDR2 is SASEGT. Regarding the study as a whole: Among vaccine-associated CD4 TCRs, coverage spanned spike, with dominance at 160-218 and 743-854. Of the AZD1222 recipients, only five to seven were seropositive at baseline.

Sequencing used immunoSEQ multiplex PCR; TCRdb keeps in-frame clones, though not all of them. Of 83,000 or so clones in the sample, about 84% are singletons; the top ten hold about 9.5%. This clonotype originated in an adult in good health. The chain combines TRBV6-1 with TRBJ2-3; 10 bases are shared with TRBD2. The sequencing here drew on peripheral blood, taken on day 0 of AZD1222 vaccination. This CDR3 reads CASSEAPGTSADTQYF. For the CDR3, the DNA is TGTGCCAGCAGTGAGGCCCCCGGGACTAGCGCAGATACGCAGTATTTT.